Shown below are 10 T cell receptor beta chains from a single sample sequenced in a study of blood T cell repertoires in COVID-19. Using immunoSEQ multiplex PCR, the repertoire was profiled, and TCRdb retains in-frame clones only, with some absent. Here the sample spans roughly 280,000 clones, 70% to 90% being singletons. Sequenced material: peripheral blood. Receptors originate from a woman aged 65 to 85 with acute or convalescent COVID-19.

Here the CDR3 DNA reads TGTGCCAGCAGCTTAGCAGGGGGACGGTCCTACGAGCAGTACTTC. It codes for CASSLAGGRSYEQYF. The V gene is TRBV11-2, the J gene TRBJ2-7; TRBD1 matches 7 bases. V trimming: 1 base; J trimming: 1 base; junction bases outside the gene matches: 4. From germline, CDR1 is SGHAT and CDR2 FQNNGV. The CDR3 length is 15 residues.

The genes are TRBV5-1 and TRBJ2-1, with 7 bases lining up with TRBD1. CDR3 size: 14 residues. V lost 4 bases and J lost 6; bases outside the gene matches: 7. Germline V gene lookup returns CDR1 SGHRS and CDR2 YFSETQ. As DNA, the CDR3 is TGCGCCAGCAGCAACCCACAGGGGAGCAATGAGCAGTTCTTC. It is translated as CASSNPQGSNEQFF.

With respect to this clone: A read error may account for a junction end that differs from germline. The chain recombines TRBV4-2 with TRBJ1-5, with D possibly TRBD1 on 6 matching bases. Germline V gene data show CDR1 as LGHNA and CDR2 as YNFKEQ. This CDR3 has 16 residues. The CDR3 DNA reads TGTGCCAGCAGCGAAGATCAGGGGCATAGCAATCAGCCCCAGCATTTT. Residues: CASSEDQGHSNQPQHF.

The CDR3 DNA reads TGTGCCAGCAGCCCCATGGGACAGGGGGCAAGGGATGAAAAACTGTTTTTT. It encodes CASSPMGQGARDEKLFF. V and J are TRBV3-1 (or the pseudogene TRBV3-2) and TRBJ1-4, with 12 bases identical to TRBD1. The V gene's germline CDR1 is LGHDT and CDR2 YNNKEL (reference sequence). The J segment lost 6 bases and the V segment lost 4 bases, leaving 9 bases of the junction unmatched. The length of the CDR3 is 17 residues.

In this sample, this clone turned up once. The chain couples TRBV11-2 to TRBJ1-4; the match to TRBD1 covers 10 bases. This CDR3 comprises 18 residues. The junction had 15 bases not matched to a gene; V was cut back by 7 bases and J by 4 bases. Per germline, CDR1 SGHAT and CDR2 FQNNGV. The chain's CDR3 is CASTPGQGLLPYNEKLFF. CDR3 sequence (DNA): TGTGCCAGCACCCCGGGACAGGGGCTTTTGCCCTATAATGAAAAACTGTTTTTT.

In its sample, this clone was seen once. This chain connects TRBV5-1 to TRBJ2-4; tentatively, D is TRBD1 (6 bases). Per the germline V gene, CDR1 is SGHRS and CDR2 is YFSETQ. V lost 4 bases to trimming and J lost 6 bases, with 26 bases between them. The CDR3 spans 18 residues. The CDR3 protein is CASSPSMRGNSQGNIQYF. CDR3 DNA sequence: TGCGCCAGCAGCCCCTCGATGAGGGGGAATAGCCAGGGAAACATTCAGTACTTC.

The chain has TRBV4-1 and TRBJ2-7; D is perhaps TRBD1 (6 bases). CDR3 length: 14 amino acids. Germline V gene lookup returns CDR1 MGHRA and CDR2 YSYEKL. V shed 4 bases and J shed 4 bases, with 14 bases lying between them. The CDR3 coding sequence is TGCGCCAGCAGCCCGGAGACAGGACCTTACGAGCAGTACTTC. It yields the protein CASSPETGPYEQYF.

In this sample, this clone turned up once. The V and J genes are TRBV9 and TRBJ2-2; D unresolved. This CDR3 contains 13 residues. V was shortened by 1 base and J by 6 bases, with 7 bases between the two germline ends. CDR1 and CDR2 (germline): SGDLS, YYNGEE. The CDR3 sequence is CASSVNIAGELFF. The CDR3 DNA sequence: TGTGCCAGCAGCGTAAACATCGCCGGGGAGCTGTTTTTT.

CDR3 loop: CASSHKSLNGYTF. The CDR3 region has the DNA TGTGCCAGTAGCCACAAGTCCCTCAATGGCTACACCTTC. This rearrangement joins TRBV19 to TRBJ1-2; the D is unclear. The CDR3 runs 13 residues. V lost 6 bases and J 6 bases, leaving 14 bases between the germline ends. CDR1 and CDR2 (germline): LNHDA, SQIVND (reference sequence).

This rearrangement joins TRBV7-6 to TRBJ2-3; 8 bases are a match to TRBD2. Germline V gene lookup returns CDR1 SGHVS and CDR2 FNYEAQ. The length of the CDR3 is 15 residues. The V and J ends lost 2 bases and 2 bases, in that order; junction bases with no gene match: 3. CDR3: CASSLTRGATDTQYF. CDR3 sequence (DNA): TGTGCCAGCAGCTTAACGCGGGGGGCCACAGATACGCAGTATTTT.